Listed here are 24 T cell receptor beta chains from one sample, sequenced in a study of blood T cell repertoires in COVID-19. The method was immunoSEQ multiplex PCR; TCRdb's version includes in-frame clones alone and lacks a portion of them. The data hold more than 80,000 clones, with 70% to 80% observed a single time. Sequenced sample: peripheral blood. The receptors were gathered from a human donor with acute or convalescent COVID-19. The donor label of this sample is uncertain.

The sample holds a few counts of this clone. The chain joins TRBV5-5 to TRBJ2-2; a possible D gene is TRBD1 (6 bases). CDR3 length equals 19 residues. Between the trimmed V and J ends, which lost 3 bases and 4 bases, there was a span of 25 bases. Germline V gives CDR1 SGHKS, CDR2 YYEKEE (reference sequence). DNA for the CDR3: TGTGCCAGCAGCTCCACGACGTTACAGGGACGGGCGGGCACCGGGGAGCTGTTTTTT. It is translated as CASSSTTLQGRAGTGELFF.

The gene calls are TRBV2 and TRBJ1-4, with D possibly being TRBD1 (5 bases). From germline, CDR1 is SNHLY and CDR2 FYNNEI. V lost 2 bases and J lost 13, with 23 bases in between. There are 16 residues in the CDR3. CDR3 DNA sequence: TGTGCCAGCAGTGAAACTACAGGCAGCCTGAATGGTGGACTGTTTTTT. Its translation is CASSETTGSLNGGLFF.

This clone was detected many times. In DNA, the CDR3 is TGTGCCAGCAGCCCACGGCACGGGGGTCCCAACACTGAAGCTTTCTTT. It translates to CASSPRHGGPNTEAFF. This rearrangement joins TRBV7-3 to TRBJ1-1; the D gene is possibly TRBD1 (5 bases). Trimming pared 5 bases from V and 2 bases from J, leaving 18 bases between. Germline V CDR1 and CDR2: SGHTA, FQGTGA. The CDR3 is made up of 16 amino acids. Full variable domain (outside the CDR3, taken from reference TRBV7-3 and TRBJ1-1): GAGVSQTPSNKVTEKGKYVELRCDPISGHTALYWYRQSLGQGPEFLIYFQGTGAADDSGLPNDRFFAVRPEGSVSTLKIQRTERGDSAVYLCASSPRHGGPNTEAFFGQGTRLTVV.

The chain combines TRBV5-6 with TRBJ2-5; 7 positions match TRBD1. Per germline, CDR1 SGHDT and CDR2 YYEEEE. Trimming took 0 bases from V and 5 from J; bases not matched to a gene: 7. The CDR3 is 15 residues long. The CDR3 region is CASSLGTGTGETQYF. CDR3 in DNA: TGTGCCAGCAGCTTGGGGACAGGCACCGGGGAGACCCAGTACTTC.

The chain has TRBV3-1 (or the pseudogene TRBV3-2) and TRBJ2-7; D may be TRBD2 (6 bases). Trimming removed 4 bases at V and 0 bases at J, with 16 bases between. This CDR3 is built from 16 residues. Germline V CDR1 and CDR2: LGHDT, YNNKEL (reference sequence). CDR3 residues: CASSRDPGTGSYEQYF. In nucleotides, the CDR3 is TGTGCCAGCAGCCGAGATCCCGGGACTGGCTCCTACGAGCAGTACTTC.

The chain joins TRBV2 to TRBJ2-2; 10 positions match TRBD1. The CDR3 extends over 13 amino acids. Germline V gives CDR1 SNHLY, CDR2 FYNNEI. After removal of 6 bases from V and 5 bases from J, the junction contained 0 bases not matched to a gene. CDR3 DNA: TGTGCCAGCAGGGGACAGGGGACCGGGGAGCTGTTTTTT. This encodes CASRGQGTGELFF.

V gene TRBV10-3 combines with J gene TRBJ1-1, with 7 bases that match TRBD1. The CDR3 is 16 residues long. V gave up 8 bases and J gave up 3 bases; unmatched junction bases: 15. Germline V gene sequence: CDR1 ENHRY, CDR2 SYGVKD. The CDR3 here is CAIGDGTARRHTEAFF. The CDR3 region has the DNA TGTGCCATCGGGGATGGGACAGCGAGGAGGCACACTGAAGCTTTCTTT.

DNA of the CDR3: TGTGCCAGCAACGCAGGTCTTGGTGCTGGAAACACCATATATTTT. Amino acids: CASNAGLGAGNTIYF. The chain recombines TRBV7-2 with TRBJ1-3; D unresolved. Trimming stripped 7 bases from V and 2 bases from J, with 15 bases between. The CDR3 runs to 15 residues. Per the germline V gene, CDR1 is SGHTA and CDR2 is FQGNSA.

This clone turned up a few times. The chain uses TRBV7-2 and TRBJ2-5, with D unclear. From germline, CDR1 is SGHTA and CDR2 FQGNSA. Trimming stripped 5 bases from V and 3 bases from J, with 10 bases between. The CDR3 is 13 residues long. CDR3 amino acids: CASSRMREETQYF. The CDR3 DNA sequence: TGTGCCAGCAGCCGCATGAGAGAAGAGACCCAGTACTTC. The full variable domain, in which reference TRBV7-2 and TRBJ2-5 provide the parts outside the CDR3, is GAGVSQSPSNKVTEKGKDVELRCDPISGHTALYWYRQSLGQGLEFLIYFQGNSAPDKSGLPSDRFSAERTGGSVSTLTIQRTQQEDSAVYLCASSRMREETQYFGPGTRLLVL.

This clone has at least ten counts. This sequence joins TRBV4-1 and TRBJ2-7; a possible D gene is TRBD1 (6 bases). The CDR3 loop spans 16 amino acids. Trimming left V 1 base short and J 3 bases short, with 16 bases between. The germline V gene encodes CDR1 MGHRA and CDR2 YSYEKL. CDR3 DNA: TGCGCCAGCAGCCAAGTCGGGCAGGGGCCTAACTACGAGCAGTACTTC. Translated: CASSQVGQGPNYEQYF.

The chain recombines TRBV7-2 with TRBJ2-1; tentatively, D is TRBD1 (6 bases). Per germline, CDR1 SGHTA and CDR2 FQGNSA. The length of the CDR3 is 13 residues. V lost 5 bases, J lost 14 bases, and 19 bases lay in between. CDR3 amino acids: CASSPDRQVRKFF. CDR3 sequence (DNA): TGTGCCAGCAGCCCCGACCGACAGGTGAGGAAGTTCTTC.

The rearrangement uses TRBV4-2 and TRBJ2-7; D possibly corresponds to TRBD2 (5 bases). The germline gives CDR1 LGHNA, CDR2 YNFKEQ. The V end lost 0 bases, the J end lost 0 bases, and 9 bases lay between the germline ends. This CDR3 has 15 residues. CDR3 DNA: TGTGCCAGCAGCCAAGACAAGGAGGCCTCCTACGAGCAGTACTTC. It is translated as CASSQDKEASYEQYF.

The chain links TRBV7-4 to TRBJ2-5; 8 bases map to TRBD1. Germline trimming cut 3 bases from V and 7 bases from J; bases unmatched to any gene: 10. The length of the CDR3 is 15 residues. Germline values: CDR1 SGHVT, CDR2 SQSDAQ. The CDR3 DNA follows: TGTGCCAGCAGCTTGCCCCAGGACAGGGTAAGGACCCAGTACTTC. This gives the protein CASSLPQDRVRTQYF.

V gene TRBV18 combines with J gene TRBJ1-5, with a weak D call TRBD1 (5 bases). CDR3 size: 13 residues. V was pared by 3 bases and J by 8 bases, with 11 bases between. Germline V CDR1 and CDR2: KGHSH, LQKENI. The chain's CDR3 is CASSPTVQEPQHF. CDR3 in DNA: TGTGCCAGCTCACCGACAGTCCAGGAGCCCCAGCATTTT. Looking up the rest from reference TRBV18 and TRBJ1-5 gives the full variable domain: NAGVMQNPRHLVRRRGQEARLRCSPMKGHSHVYWYRQLPEEGLKFMVYLQKENIIDESGMPKERFSAEFPKEGPSILRIQQVVRGDSAAYFCASSPTVQEPQHFGDGTRLSIL.

This clone appeared a few times. CDR3 sequence (DNA): TGTGCCAGCAGCTTGTTGGGACAGGACTATGGCTACACCTTC. This translates into CASSLLGQDYGYTF. The chain joins TRBV6-5 to TRBJ1-2, with TRBD1 matching 8 bases. This CDR3 is built from 14 residues. Germline trimming cut 6 bases from V and 3 bases from J; bases unmatched to any gene: 6. The germline CDR1 and CDR2 sequences are MNHEY and SVGAGI.

This clone showed up just once. V gene TRBV7-8 combines with J gene TRBJ2-3, with D unclear. V lost 5 bases, J lost 0 bases, and 9 bases lay in between. The germline V gene has CDR1 SGHVS and CDR2 FQNEAQ. This CDR3 contains 14 residues. CDR3 sequence: CASSPPESTDTQYF. DNA of the CDR3: TGTGCCAGCAGCCCCCCTGAGAGCACAGATACGCAGTATTTT.

CDR3 protein: CASSGGREGELFF. The DNA for the CDR3 is TGTGCCAGCAGTGGGGGCAGGGAAGGGGAGCTGTTTTTT. This rearrangement joins TRBV2 to TRBJ2-2, with a possible D match to TRBD1 (5 bases). This CDR3 region has 13 residues. The V and J ends lost 4 bases and 8 bases respectively, with 11 bases between them. Germline V gene sequence: CDR1 SNHLY, CDR2 FYNNEI.

The V call is TRBV9, the J call TRBJ1-1; 8 nucleotides align to TRBD1. CDR1 is SGDLS and CDR2 is YYNGEE in the germline V gene. J was trimmed by 3 bases and V by 1 base; bases with no gene match: 5. This CDR3 has 15 residues. The CDR3 sequence: CASSVRPGGHTEAFF. In DNA form, the CDR3 reads TGTGCCAGCAGCGTAAGGCCAGGGGGCCACACTGAAGCTTTCTTT.

The chain carries TRBV7-8 and TRBJ2-1; the D is unclear. The V end lost 1 base, the J end lost 7 bases, and 8 bases lay between the germline ends. CDR1 and CDR2 from the germline V gene are SGHVS and FQNEAQ. The CDR3 totals 13 residues. The CDR3 protein is CASSLGERNEQFF. In nucleotides, the CDR3 is TGTGCCAGCAGCTTAGGAGAGAGGAATGAGCAGTTCTTC.

This clone was seen a single time. The rearrangement joins TRBV12-3 or TRBV12-4 to TRBJ1-1; 7 bases line up with TRBD1. Trimming cost V 2 bases and J 9 bases; bases outside gene matches: 6. The CDR3 runs to 13 residues. The CDR3 loop is CASSLKRTGKAFF. In DNA, the CDR3 is TGTGCCAGCAGTTTAAAGAGGACAGGAAAAGCTTTCTTT.

The rearrangement joins TRBV5-4 to TRBJ2-2; 8 bases are a match to TRBD1. The CDR3 contains 15 residues. V lost 3 bases and J lost 4; bases outside the gene matches: 5. Germline V gene sequence: CDR1 SGHNT, CDR2 YYREEE (reference sequence). The CDR3 region is CASSSQGGSTGELFF. CDR3 nucleotide sequence: TGTGCCAGCAGCTCACAGGGGGGAAGCACCGGGGAGCTGTTTTTT.

J is TRBJ1-5 and V is TRBV6-5, with D tentatively TRBD1 (5 bases). The CDR3 is 16 amino acids. The V gene's germline CDR1 is MNHEY and CDR2 SVGAGI. With 3 bases removed from V and 1 base from J, the gap between germline ends came to 13 bases. CDR3 DNA sequence: TGTGCCAGCAGTTATTTCGGGGGAGGAAGCAATCAGCCCCAGCATTTT. This sequence encodes CASSYFGGGSNQPQHF.

This chain's CDR3 is CASRPWRGGLGTQYF. CDR3 nucleotide sequence: TGTGCCAGCAGACCCTGGCGGGGGGGCCTAGGTACGCAGTATTTT. The chain couples TRBV6-5 to TRBJ2-3, with 9 bases identical to TRBD2. The junction had 12 bases not matched to a gene; V was cut back by 6 bases and J by 8 bases. The germline V gene encodes CDR1 MNHEY and CDR2 SVGAGI. The CDR3 length is 15 residues.

This chain links TRBV19 with TRBJ2-7; maybe TRBD1 (5 bases). The CDR3 runs to 13 residues. With 3 bases removed from V and 3 bases from J, the gap between germline ends came to 9 bases. Germline CDR1 is LNHDA and CDR2 is SQIVND (reference sequence). The CDR3 sequence: CASSIGQGYEQYF. The CDR3 bases are TGTGCCAGTAGTATCGGGCAGGGCTACGAGCAGTACTTC.